This TCR beta chain was sequenced for a study of blood T cells in healthy people across ages. The extraction recovered at least 5 micrograms of total RNA per sample. The CDR3 has 15 amino acids. In germline, CDR1 is SGHVS, CDR2 FNYEAQ. Concerning this clonotype itself: With a much larger clone just one base away, this may be a read error.

A second about 7 to 11 cycle PCR used barcoded and J-beta primers. Each CDR3 protein is one row after TCRdb ran MiXCR on the 5' RACE reads. The sample lists 1.5 million to 2 million distinct CDR3 sequences, more than 35% occurring once. J is TRBJ2-7 and V is TRBV7-6; 10 bases are a match to TRBD2. This sequence originates from a human donor in good health. The sample taken for sequencing was blood. The CDR3 nucleotides are TGTGTCAGCAGCTCGTTAGCGGGGGGCCTCTACGAGCAGTACTTC. It is translated as CVSSSLAGGLYEQYF. The full variable domain, rest sourced from reference TRBV7-6 and TRBJ2-7, is GAGVSQSPRYKVTKRGQDVALRCDPISGHVSLYWYRQALGQGPEFLTYFNYEAQQDKSGLPNDRFSAERPEGSISTLTIQRTEQRDSAMYRCVSSSLAGGLYEQYFGPGTRLTVT.